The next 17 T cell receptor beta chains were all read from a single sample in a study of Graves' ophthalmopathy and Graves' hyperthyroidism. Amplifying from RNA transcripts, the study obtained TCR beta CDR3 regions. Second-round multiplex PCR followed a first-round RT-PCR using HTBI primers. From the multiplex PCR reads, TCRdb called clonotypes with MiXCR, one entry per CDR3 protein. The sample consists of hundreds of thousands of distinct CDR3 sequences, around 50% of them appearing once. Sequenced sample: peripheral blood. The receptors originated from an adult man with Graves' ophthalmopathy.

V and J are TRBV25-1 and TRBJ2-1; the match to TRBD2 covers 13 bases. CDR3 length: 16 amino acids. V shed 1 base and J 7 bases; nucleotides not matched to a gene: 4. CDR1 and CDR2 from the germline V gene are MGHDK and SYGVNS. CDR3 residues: CASSESGTSGMNEQFF. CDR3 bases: TGTGCCAGCAGTGAATCAGGGACTAGCGGGATGAATGAGCAGTTCTTC.

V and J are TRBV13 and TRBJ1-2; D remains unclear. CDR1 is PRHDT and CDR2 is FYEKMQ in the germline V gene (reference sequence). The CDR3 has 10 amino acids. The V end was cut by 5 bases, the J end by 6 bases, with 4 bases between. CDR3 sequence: CASSVDGYTF. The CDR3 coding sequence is TGTGCCAGCAGCGTTGATGGCTACACCTTC.

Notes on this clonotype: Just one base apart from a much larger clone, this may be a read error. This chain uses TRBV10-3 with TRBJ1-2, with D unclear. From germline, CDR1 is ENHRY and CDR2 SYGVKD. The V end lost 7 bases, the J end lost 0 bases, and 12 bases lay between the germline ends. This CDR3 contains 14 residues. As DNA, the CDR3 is TGTGCCATCATCCAGGAGAGGGCTAACTATGGCTACACCTTC. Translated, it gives CAIIQERANYGYTF.

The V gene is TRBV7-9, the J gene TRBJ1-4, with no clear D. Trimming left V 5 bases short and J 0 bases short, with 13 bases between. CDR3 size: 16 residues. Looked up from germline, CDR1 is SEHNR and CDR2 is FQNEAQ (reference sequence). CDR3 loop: CASSPQITTTNEKLFF. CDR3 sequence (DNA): TGTGCCAGCAGCCCCCAAATTACCACAACTAATGAAAAACTGTTTTTT.

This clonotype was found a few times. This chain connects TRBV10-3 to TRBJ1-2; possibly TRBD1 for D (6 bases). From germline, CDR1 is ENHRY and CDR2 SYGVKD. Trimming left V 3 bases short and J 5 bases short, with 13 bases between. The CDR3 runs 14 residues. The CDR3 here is CAISEGTSGYGYTF. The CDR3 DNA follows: TGTGCCATCAGTGAAGGGACATCGGGATATGGCTACACCTTC.

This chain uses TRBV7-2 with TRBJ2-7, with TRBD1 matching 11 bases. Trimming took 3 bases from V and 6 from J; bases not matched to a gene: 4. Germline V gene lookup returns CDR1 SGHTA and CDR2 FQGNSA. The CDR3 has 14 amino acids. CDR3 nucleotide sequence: TGTGCCAGCAGCTTCGGACAGGGGGCCTTCGAGCAGTACTTC. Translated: CASSFGQGAFEQYF.

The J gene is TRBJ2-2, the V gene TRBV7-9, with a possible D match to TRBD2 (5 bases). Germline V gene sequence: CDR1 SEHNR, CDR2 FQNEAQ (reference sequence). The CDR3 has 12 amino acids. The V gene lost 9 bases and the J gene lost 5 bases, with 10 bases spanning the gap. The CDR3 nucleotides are TGTGCCAGGGGCCCGGGGACCGGGGAGCTGTTTTTT. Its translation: CARGPGTGELFF.

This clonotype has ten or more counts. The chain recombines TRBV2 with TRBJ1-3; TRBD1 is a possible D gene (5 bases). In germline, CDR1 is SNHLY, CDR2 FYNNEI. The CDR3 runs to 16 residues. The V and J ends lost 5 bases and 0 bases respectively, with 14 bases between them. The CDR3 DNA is TGTGCCAGCAGTCCCCGGGACCGTTACTCTGGAAACACCATATATTTT. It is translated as CASSPRDRYSGNTIYF.

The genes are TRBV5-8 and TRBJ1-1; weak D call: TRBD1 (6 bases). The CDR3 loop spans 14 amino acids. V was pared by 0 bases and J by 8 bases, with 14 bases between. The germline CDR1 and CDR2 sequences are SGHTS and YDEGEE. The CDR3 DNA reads TGTGCCAGCAGCTTGGATCAGGGGAATCGGGAAGCTTTCTTT. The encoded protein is CASSLDQGNREAFF. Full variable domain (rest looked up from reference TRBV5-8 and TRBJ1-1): EAGVTQSPTHLIKTRGQQATLRCSPISGHTSVYWYQQALGLGLQFLLWYDEGEERNRGNFPPRFSGRQFPNYSSELNVNALELEDSALYLCASSLDQGNREAFFGQGTRLTVV.

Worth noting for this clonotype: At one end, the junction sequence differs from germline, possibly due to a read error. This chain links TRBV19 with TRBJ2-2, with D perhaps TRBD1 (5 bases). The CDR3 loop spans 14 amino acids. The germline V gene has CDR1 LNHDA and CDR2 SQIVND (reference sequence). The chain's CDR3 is CASSLDRSWGELFF. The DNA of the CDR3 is TGTGCCAGTAGTCTAGACAGATCCTGGGGGGAGCTGTTTTTT.

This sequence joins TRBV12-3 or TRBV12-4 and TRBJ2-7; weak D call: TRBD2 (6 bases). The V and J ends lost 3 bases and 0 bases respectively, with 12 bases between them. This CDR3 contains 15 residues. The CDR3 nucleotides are TGTGCCAGCAGTTTCTCCCTCGGGAGCTCCTACGAGCAGTACTTC. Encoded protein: CASSFSLGSSYEQYF.

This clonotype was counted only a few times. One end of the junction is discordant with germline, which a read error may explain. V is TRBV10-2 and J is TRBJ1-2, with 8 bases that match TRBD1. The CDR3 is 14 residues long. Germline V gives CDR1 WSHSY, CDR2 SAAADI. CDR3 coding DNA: TGTGCCAGCAGTTACTCCCAGGGGGCGAGCGGCTACACCTTC. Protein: CASSYSQGASGYTF.

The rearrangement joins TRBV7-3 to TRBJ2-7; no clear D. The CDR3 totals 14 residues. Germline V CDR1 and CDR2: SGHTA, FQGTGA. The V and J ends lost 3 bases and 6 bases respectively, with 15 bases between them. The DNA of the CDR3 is TGTGCCAGCAGCTTCCACGACTTTGGCGGCGAGCAGTACTTC. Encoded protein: CASSFHDFGGEQYF.

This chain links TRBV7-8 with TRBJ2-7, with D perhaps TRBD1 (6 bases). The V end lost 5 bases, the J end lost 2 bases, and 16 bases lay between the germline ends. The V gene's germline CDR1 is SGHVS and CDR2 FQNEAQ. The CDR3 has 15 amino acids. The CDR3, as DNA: TGTGCCAGCAGCGTTGGGACACATACCACCTACGAGCAGTACTTC. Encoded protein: CASSVGTHTTYEQYF.

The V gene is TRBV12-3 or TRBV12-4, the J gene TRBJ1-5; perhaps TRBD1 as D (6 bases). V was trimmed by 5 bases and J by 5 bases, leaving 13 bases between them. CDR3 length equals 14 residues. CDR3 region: CASSRGTLDQPQHF. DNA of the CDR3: TGTGCCAGCAGTCGCGGGACACTTGATCAGCCCCAGCATTTT.

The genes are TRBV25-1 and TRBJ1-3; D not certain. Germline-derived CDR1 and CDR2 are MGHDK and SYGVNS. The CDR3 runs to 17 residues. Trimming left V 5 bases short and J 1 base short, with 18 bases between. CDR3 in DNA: TGTGCCAGCAGTTTGAGGCCCCCGTCGAGGTCTGGAAACACCATATATTTT. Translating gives CASSLRPPSRSGNTIYF.

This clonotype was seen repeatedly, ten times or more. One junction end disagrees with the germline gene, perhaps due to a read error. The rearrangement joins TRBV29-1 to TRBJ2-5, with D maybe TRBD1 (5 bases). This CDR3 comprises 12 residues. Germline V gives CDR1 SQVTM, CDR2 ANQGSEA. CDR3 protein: CSVEGEQETQYF. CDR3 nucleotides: TGCAGCGTAGAAGGGGAACAAGAGACCCAGTACTTC.